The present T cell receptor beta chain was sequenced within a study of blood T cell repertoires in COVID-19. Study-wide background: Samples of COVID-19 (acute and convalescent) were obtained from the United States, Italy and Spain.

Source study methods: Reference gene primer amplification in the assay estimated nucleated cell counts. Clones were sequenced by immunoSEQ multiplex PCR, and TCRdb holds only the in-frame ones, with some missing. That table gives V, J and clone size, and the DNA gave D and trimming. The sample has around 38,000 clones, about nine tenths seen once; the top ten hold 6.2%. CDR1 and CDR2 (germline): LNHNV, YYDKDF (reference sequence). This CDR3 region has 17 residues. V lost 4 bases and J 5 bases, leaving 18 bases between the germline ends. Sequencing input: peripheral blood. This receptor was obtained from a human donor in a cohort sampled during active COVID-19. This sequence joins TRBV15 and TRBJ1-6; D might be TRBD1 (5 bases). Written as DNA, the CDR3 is TGTGCCACCAGCACAGAGAGATGGGGGGATAATAATTCACCCCTCCACTTT. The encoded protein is CATSTERWGDNNSPLHF.